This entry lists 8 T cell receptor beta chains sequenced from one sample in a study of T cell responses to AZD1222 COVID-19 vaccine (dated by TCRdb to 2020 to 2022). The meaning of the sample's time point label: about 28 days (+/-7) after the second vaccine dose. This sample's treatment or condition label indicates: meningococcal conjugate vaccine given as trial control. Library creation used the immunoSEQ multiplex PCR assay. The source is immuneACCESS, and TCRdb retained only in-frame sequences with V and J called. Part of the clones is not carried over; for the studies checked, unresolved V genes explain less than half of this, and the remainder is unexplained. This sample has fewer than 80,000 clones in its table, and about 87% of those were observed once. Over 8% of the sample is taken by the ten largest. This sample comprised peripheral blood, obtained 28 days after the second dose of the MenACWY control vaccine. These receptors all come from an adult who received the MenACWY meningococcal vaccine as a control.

The CDR3 DNA reads as TGTGCCAGCAGGCAGGGGGCGGAAGGCTACACCTTC. Translated: CASRQGAEGYTF. V is TRBV2 and J is TRBJ1-2; TRBD1 matches 8 bases. The CDR3 has 12 amino acids. V lost 6 bases and J lost 8; bases outside the gene matches: 5. Germline V gene sequence: CDR1 SNHLY, CDR2 FYNNEI.

The CDR3 region has the DNA TGTGCCATCAGTGGGACTAGCGGGGGGGCTAGCAATGAGCAGTTCTTC. As protein: CAISGTSGGASNEQFF. The chain joins TRBV10-3 to TRBJ2-1; 15 bases fit TRBD2. V shed 4 bases, J shed 6 bases, and the junction held 4 bases outside the gene matches. The CDR3 consists of 16 residues. CDR1 is ENHRY and CDR2 is SYGVKD in the germline V gene.

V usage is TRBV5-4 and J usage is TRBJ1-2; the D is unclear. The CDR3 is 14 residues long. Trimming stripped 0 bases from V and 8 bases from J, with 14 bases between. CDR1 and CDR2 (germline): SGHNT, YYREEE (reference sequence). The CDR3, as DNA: TGTGCCAGCAGCTTGGATCCGGGGAAAAAGGGCTACACCTTC. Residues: CASSLDPGKKGYTF.

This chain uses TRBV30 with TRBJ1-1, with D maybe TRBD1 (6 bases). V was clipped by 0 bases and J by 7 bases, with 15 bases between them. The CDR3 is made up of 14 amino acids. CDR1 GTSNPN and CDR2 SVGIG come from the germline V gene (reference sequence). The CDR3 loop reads CAWSVGGPEGEAFF. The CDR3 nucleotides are TGTGCCTGGAGTGTTGGGGGCCCCGAAGGTGAAGCTTTCTTT.

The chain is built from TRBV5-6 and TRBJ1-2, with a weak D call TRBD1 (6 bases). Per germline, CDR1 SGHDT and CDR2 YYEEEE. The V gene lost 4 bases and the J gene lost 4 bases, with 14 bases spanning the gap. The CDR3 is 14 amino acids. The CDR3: CASSPQGFGYGYTF. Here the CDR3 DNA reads TGTGCCAGCAGCCCACAGGGCTTTGGCTATGGCTACACCTTC.

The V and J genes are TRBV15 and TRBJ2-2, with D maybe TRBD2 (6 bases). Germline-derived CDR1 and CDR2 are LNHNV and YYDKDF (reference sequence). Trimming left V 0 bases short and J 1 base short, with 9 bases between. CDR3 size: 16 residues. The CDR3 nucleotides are TGTGCCACCAGCAGAGACCAGGAGGGGAACACCGGGGAGCTGTTTTTT. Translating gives CATSRDQEGNTGELFF.

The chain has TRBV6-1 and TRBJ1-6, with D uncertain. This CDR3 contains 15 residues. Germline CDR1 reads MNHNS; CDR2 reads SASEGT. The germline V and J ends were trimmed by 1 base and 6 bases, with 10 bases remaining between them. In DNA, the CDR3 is TGTGCCAGCAGTGAAGTCACGGACCCTAATTCACCCCTCCACTTT. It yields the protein CASSEVTDPNSPLHF.

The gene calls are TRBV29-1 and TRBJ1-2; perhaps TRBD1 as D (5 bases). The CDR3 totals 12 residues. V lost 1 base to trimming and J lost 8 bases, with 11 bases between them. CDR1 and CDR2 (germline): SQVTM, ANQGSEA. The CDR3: CSVEVGASGYTF. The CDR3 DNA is TGCAGCGTTGAAGTAGGGGCCTCCGGCTACACCTTC. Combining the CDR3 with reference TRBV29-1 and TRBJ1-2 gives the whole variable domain SAVISQKPSRDICQRGTSLTIQCQVDSQVTMMFWYRQQPGQSLTLIATANQGSEATYESGFVIDKFPISRPNLTFSTLTVSNMSPEDSSIYLCSVEVGASGYTFGSGTRLTVV.